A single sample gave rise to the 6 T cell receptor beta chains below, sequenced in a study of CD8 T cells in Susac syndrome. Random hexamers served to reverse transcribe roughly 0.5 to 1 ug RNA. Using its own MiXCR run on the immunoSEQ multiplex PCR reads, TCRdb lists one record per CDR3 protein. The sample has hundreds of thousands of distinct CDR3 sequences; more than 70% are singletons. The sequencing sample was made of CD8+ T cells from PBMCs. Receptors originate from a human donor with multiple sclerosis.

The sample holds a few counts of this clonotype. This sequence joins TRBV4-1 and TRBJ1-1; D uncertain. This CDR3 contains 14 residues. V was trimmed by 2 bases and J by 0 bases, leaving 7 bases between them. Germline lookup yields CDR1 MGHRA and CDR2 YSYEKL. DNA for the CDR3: TGCGCCAGCAGCCAAACACAAGTGAACACTGAAGCTTTCTTT. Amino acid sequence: CASSQTQVNTEAFF.

The CDR3 nucleotides read TGCGCCAGCAGCCCGACAGTTACCTACGAGCAGTACTTC. This sequence encodes CASSPTVTYEQYF. V usage is TRBV4-1 and J usage is TRBJ2-7; TRBD1 is a possible D gene (5 bases). This CDR3 has 13 residues. The germline V gene has CDR1 MGHRA and CDR2 YSYEKL. Between the trimmed V and J ends, which lost 4 bases and 2 bases, there was a span of 9 bases.

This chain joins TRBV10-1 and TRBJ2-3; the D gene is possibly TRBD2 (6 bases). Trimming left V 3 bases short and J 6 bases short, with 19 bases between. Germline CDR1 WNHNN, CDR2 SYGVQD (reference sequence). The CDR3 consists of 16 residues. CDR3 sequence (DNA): TGCGCCAGCAGTGATCCCCGGGAGTCCGGCTGGGATACGCAGTATTTT. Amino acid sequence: CASSDPRESGWDTQYF.

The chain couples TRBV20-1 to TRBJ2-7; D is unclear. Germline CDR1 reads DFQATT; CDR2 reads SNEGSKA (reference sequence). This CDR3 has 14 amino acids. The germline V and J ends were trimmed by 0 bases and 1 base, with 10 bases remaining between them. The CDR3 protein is CSARDLVNSYEQYF. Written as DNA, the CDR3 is TGCAGTGCTAGAGATCTCGTAAATTCCTACGAGCAGTACTTC.

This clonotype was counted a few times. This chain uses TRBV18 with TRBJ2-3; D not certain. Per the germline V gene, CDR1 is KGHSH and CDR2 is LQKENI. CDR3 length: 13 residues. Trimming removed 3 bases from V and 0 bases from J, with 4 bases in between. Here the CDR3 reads CASSPGSTDTQYF. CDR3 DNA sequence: TGTGCCAGCTCACCTGGCAGCACAGATACGCAGTATTTT.

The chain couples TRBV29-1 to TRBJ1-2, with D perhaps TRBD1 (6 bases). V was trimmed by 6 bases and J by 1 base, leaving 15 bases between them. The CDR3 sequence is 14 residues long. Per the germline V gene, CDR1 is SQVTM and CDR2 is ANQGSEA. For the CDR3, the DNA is TGCAGCGTCGACTCAAGACAGGATAACTATGGCTACACCTTC. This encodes CSVDSRQDNYGYTF.